This entry concerns a single T cell receptor (beta chain). Its specificity is not known. The junction differs from germline at one of its ends, possibly a read error. This sample is part of a study of response to subunit inactivated influenza vaccine. Whole-study findings and limits: T cells newly recruited by each seasonal influenza vaccination are few, the authors suggested.

TCRdb independently ran MiXCR on the RT-PCR reads; one entry per CDR3 protein. Of about 520,000 distinct CDR3 sequences in the sample, roughly 7.6% are singletons; the top ten hold about 12%. Material: PBMCs from blood, obtained around 25 months after vaccination. This clonotype originated in a man aged 45 to 70 who received an inactivated influenza vaccine.

The CDR3 coding sequence is TGCAGTGCTGGAGACAGGGTTCGGTCCTACGAGCAGTACTTC. Translation: CSAGDRVRSYEQYF. The V call is TRBV20-1, the J call TRBJ2-7, with TRBD1 identical over 7 bases. This CDR3 has 14 residues. CDR1 is DFQATT and CDR2 is SNEGSKA in the germline V gene (reference sequence).